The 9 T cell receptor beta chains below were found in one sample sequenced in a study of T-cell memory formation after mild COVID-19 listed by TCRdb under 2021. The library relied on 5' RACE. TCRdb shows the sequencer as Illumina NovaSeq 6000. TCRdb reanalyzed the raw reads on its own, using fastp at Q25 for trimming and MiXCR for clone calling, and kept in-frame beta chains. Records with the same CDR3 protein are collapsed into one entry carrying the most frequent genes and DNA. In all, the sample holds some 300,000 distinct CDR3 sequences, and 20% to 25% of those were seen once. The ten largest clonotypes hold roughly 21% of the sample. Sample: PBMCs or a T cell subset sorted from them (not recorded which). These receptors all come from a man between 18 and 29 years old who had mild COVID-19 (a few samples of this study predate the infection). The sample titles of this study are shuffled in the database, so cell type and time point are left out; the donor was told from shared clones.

The CDR3 sequence is CASSLRDKSFETQYF. DNA for the CDR3: TGTGCCAGCTCTCTCCGGGACAAGAGTTTCGAGACCCAGTACTTC. The chain employs TRBV18 and TRBJ2-5; TRBD1 might be the D (6 bases). V was trimmed by 6 bases and J by 5 bases, leaving 19 bases between them. In germline, CDR1 is KGHSH, CDR2 LQKENI. This CDR3 has 15 residues.

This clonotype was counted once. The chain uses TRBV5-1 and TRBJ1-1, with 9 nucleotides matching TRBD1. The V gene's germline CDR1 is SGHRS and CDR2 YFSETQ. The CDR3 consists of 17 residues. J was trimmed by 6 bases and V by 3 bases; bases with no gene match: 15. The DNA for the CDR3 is TGCGCCAGCAGCTCAATACACAGGGGGCTGGGTGGGTCTGAAGCTTTCTTT. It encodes CASSSIHRGLGGSEAFF.

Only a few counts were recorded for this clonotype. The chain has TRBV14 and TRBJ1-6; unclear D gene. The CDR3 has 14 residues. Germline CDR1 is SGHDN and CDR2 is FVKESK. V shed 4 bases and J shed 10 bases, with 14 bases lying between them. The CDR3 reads CASSPRSENSPLHF. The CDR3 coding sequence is TGTGCCAGCAGCCCTCGGTCCGAGAACTCACCCCTCCACTTT.

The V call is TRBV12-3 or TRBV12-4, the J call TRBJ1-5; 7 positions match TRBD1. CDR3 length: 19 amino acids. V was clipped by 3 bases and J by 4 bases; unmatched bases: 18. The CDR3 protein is CASSLSVGSPSTGNQPQHF. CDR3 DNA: TGTGCCAGCAGTTTGTCCGTAGGGTCGCCATCGACAGGGAATCAGCCCCAGCATTTT.

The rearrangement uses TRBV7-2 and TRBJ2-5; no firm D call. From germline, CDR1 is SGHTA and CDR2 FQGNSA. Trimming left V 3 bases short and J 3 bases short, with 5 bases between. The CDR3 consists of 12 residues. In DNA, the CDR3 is TGTGCCAGCAGCTTCACAAAAGAGACCCAGTACTTC. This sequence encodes CASSFTKETQYF. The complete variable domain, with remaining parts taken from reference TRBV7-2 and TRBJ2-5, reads GAGVSQSPSNKVTEKGKDVELRCDPISGHTALYWYRQSLGQGLEFLIYFQGNSAPDKSGLPSDRFSAERTGGSVSTLTIQRTQQEDSAVYLCASSFTKETQYFGPGTRLLVL.

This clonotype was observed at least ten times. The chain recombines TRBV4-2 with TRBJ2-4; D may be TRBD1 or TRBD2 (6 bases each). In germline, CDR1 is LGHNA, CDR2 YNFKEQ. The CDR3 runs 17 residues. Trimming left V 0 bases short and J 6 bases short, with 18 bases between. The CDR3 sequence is CASSQDPRPGAGNIQYF. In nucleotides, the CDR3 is TGTGCCAGCAGCCAAGATCCCAGGCCGGGGGCGGGAAACATTCAGTACTTC.

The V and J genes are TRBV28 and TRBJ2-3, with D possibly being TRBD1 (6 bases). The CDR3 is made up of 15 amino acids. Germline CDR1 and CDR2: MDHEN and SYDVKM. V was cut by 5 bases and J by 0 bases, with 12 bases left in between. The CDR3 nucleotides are TGTGCCAGCAGTCCATCCGACAGGAGCACAGATACGCAGTATTTT. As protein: CASSPSDRSTDTQYF.

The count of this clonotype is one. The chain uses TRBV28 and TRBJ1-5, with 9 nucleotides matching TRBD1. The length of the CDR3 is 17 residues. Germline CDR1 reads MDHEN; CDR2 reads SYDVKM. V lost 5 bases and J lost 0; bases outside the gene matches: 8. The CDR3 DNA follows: TGTGCCAGCAGTCTTCGGACAGGGGCTTATAGCAATCAGCCCCAGCATTTT. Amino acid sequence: CASSLRTGAYSNQPQHF.

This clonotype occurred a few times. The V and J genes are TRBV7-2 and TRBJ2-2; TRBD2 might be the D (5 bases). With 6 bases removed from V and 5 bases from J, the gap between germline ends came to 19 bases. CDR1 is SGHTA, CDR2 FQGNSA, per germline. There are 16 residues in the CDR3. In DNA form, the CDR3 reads TGTGCCAGCAGAATCCGGAGGCCCTCGCGTACCGGGGAGCTGTTTTTT. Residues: CASRIRRPSRTGELFF.